The 15 T cell receptor beta chains given below trace back to one sample, sequenced in a study of shared clonotypes between healthy human individuals. Libraries were prepared by immunoSEQ multiplex PCR; TCRdb keeps only in-frame clonotypes and omits some of them. The table includes some 2,500,000 clones, 93% detected once. Sequenced sample: naive CD4+ T cells from PBMCs. Described subset: CD45RA+ positively selected. All receptors derive from a man between 18 and 35 years old in good health. Some clones in this sample may be carry-over from other donors' samples.

In its sample, this clone was seen once. The chain joins TRBV9 to TRBJ1-3, with 8 bases that match TRBD1. This CDR3 comprises 16 residues. The V and J ends lost 3 bases and 4 bases, in that order; junction bases with no gene match: 9. From germline, CDR1 is SGDLS and CDR2 YYNGEE. This CDR3 is CASSATTGAIGNTIYF. DNA of the CDR3: TGTGCCAGCAGCGCTACGACAGGGGCGATCGGAAACACCATATATTTT.

About this clone itself: The junction does not match germline at one end; this may be a read error. The chain combines TRBV18 with TRBJ2-2; D is possibly TRBD1 (5 bases). CDR1 and CDR2 (germline): KGHSH, LQKENI. The CDR3 consists of 15 residues. CDR3 DNA sequence: TGTGCCAGCTCGAATCAGGGTGTGAACGCCGGGGAGCTGTTTTTT. Translated: CASSNQGVNAGELFF.

The CDR3 coding sequence is TGCGCCAGCGCGACGCTCAGTAGGGGGCTGGTGAATGAGCAGTTCTTC. Protein sequence: CASATLSRGLVNEQFF. The J gene is TRBJ2-1, the V gene TRBV5-1; 7 positions agree with TRBD1. CDR3 length: 16 amino acids. CDR1 and CDR2 from the germline V gene are SGHRS and YFSETQ. Losses at the gene ends were 7 bases for V and 7 bases for J; bases not matched to a gene: 17.

V gene TRBV18 combines with J gene TRBJ1-2, with D maybe TRBD1 (6 bases). Trimming took off 3 bases at V and 7 bases at J, with 24 bases between the two ends. The CDR3 is 17 residues long. In germline, CDR1 is KGHSH, CDR2 LQKENI. In DNA form, the CDR3 reads TGTGCCAGCTCACCTATACCGACGACAGGACTGGGGGGTGGCTACACCTTC. Translated, it gives CASSPIPTTGLGGGYTF.

Points on this clone: An end of the junction differs from the germline gene, which may be a read error. V is TRBV4-1 and J is TRBJ1-1; possibly TRBD1 for D (5 bases). This CDR3 comprises 14 residues. The germline V gene encodes CDR1 MGHRA and CDR2 YSYEKL. Here the CDR3 DNA reads TGCGCCAGCACAATTGGGGCGATGAACACTGAAGCTTCCTTT. Amino acid sequence: CASTIGAMNTEASF.

The chain is built from TRBV30 and TRBJ1-1; D possibly corresponds to TRBD1 (6 bases). The V gene lost 3 bases and the J gene lost 3 bases, with 14 bases spanning the gap. The V gene's germline CDR1 is GTSNPN and CDR2 SVGIG (reference sequence). The CDR3 extends over 14 amino acids. DNA of the CDR3: TGTGCCTGGAGACTTTTTCGGGGGCACACTGAAGCTTTCTTT. The encoded protein is CAWRLFRGHTEAFF.

The table lists this clone with a few counts. This chain links TRBV4-1 with TRBJ1-2, with 7 bases aligning to TRBD1. From germline, CDR1 is MGHRA and CDR2 YSYEKL. V trimming: 4 bases; J trimming: 4 bases; junction bases outside the gene matches: 12. The CDR3 is made up of 16 amino acids. The CDR3 region has the DNA TGCGCCAGCAGCCCCTCAGGGGGAACCTCGGGCTATGGCTACACCTTC. As protein: CASSPSGGTSGYGYTF.

This clone showed up just once. Other DNA sequences in the sample encode the same CDR3. The rearrangement uses TRBV28 and TRBJ2-3; no clear D gene. Trimming cost V 3 bases and J 2 bases, with 3 bases left between them. Germline V gene data show CDR1 as MDHEN and CDR2 as SYDVKM. This CDR3 contains 12 residues. The CDR3 bases are TGTGCCAGCAGTTTGTACACAGATACGCAGTATTTT. Its translation: CASSLYTDTQYF.

This rearrangement joins TRBV7-6 to TRBJ1-1; D is uncertain. With 4 bases removed from V and 1 base from J, the gap between germline ends came to 10 bases. Germline CDR1 is SGHVS and CDR2 is FNYEAQ. CDR3 length equals 14 residues. The CDR3 sequence: CASSSRLGNTEAFF. The CDR3 DNA is TGTGCCAGCAGCTCCCGCCTGGGGAACACTGAAGCTTTCTTT.

This chain connects TRBV6-1 to TRBJ2-1; 11 nucleotides line up with TRBD2. V was pared by 6 bases and J by 6 bases, with 7 bases of the junction left unmatched. The V gene's germline CDR1 is MNHNS and CDR2 SASEGT. This CDR3 is built from 15 residues. Written as DNA, the CDR3 is TGTGCCAGCAGCGAACTAGCGGGAGTTCCCAATGAGCAGTTCTTC. Translating it yields CASSELAGVPNEQFF.

This clone came up once. At one of its ends the junction is not consistent with the germline gene, which may arise from a read error. The chain recombines TRBV29-1 with TRBJ2-2; 12 nucleotides line up with TRBD2. The length of the CDR3 is 16 residues. CDR1 is SQVTM and CDR2 is ANQGSEA in the germline V gene. The CDR3 DNA reads as TGCAGCGTTGAACGCTGGACTAGCGGGAACGCCGGGGAGCTGTTTTTT. This translates into CSVERWTSGNAGELFF.

With regard to this clone: The sample contains more than one DNA sequence encoding this CDR3. The gene calls are TRBV4-2 and TRBJ1-2; D gene unclear. Trimming cost V 0 bases and J 7 bases, with 3 bases left between them. Germline CDR1 LGHNA, CDR2 YNFKEQ. This CDR3 has 11 amino acids. This chain's CDR3 is CASSQDLGYTF. CDR3 nucleotides: TGTGCCAGCAGCCAAGATCTTGGCTACACCTTC.

The chain recombines TRBV6-5 with TRBJ1-2; 8 bases fit TRBD1. The CDR3 totals 15 residues. Germline loops: CDR1 MNHEY, CDR2 SVGAGI. Trimming removed 2 bases from V and 7 bases from J; junction bases left unmatched: 9. CDR3 amino acids: CASSYRPTGEGGYTF. Here the CDR3 DNA reads TGTGCCAGCAGTTACAGGCCGACAGGGGAGGGTGGCTACACCTTC.

The chain uses TRBV5-1 and TRBJ1-1; 10 nucleotides align to TRBD1. The CDR3 extends over 14 amino acids. Germline CDR1 is SGHRS and CDR2 is YFSETQ. V lost 4 bases, J lost 3 bases, and 3 bases stayed unmatched. The CDR3 protein is CASSTDRGHTEAFF. The CDR3 DNA is TGCGCCAGCAGCACCGACAGGGGGCACACTGAAGCTTTCTTT.

The chain links TRBV15 to TRBJ2-1; TRBD2 agrees at 8 bases. This CDR3 contains 17 residues. CDR1 and CDR2 (germline): LNHNV, YYDKDF (reference sequence). J gave up 4 bases and V 1 base, and 9 bases lay outside the gene matches. The CDR3 DNA reads as TGTGCCACCAGCAGAGGGGGGGCTAGCGGGCTATACAATGAGCAGTTCTTC. It yields the protein CATSRGGASGLYNEQFF.